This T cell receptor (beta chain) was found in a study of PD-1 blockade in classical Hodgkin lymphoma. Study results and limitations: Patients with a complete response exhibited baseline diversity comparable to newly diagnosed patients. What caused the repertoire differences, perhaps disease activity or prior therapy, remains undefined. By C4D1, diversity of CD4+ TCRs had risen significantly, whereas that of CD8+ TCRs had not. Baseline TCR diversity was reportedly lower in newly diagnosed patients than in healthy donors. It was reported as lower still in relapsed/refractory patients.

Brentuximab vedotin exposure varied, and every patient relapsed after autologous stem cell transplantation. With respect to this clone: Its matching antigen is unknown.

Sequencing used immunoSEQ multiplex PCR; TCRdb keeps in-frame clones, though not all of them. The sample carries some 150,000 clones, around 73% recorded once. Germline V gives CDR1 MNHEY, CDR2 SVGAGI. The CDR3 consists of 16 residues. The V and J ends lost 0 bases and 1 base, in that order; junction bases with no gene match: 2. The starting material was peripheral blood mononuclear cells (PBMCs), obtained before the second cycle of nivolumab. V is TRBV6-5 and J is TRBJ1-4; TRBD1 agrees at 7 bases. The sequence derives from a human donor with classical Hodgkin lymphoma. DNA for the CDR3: TGTGCCAGCAGTTACTCGGGGACAGTAACTAATGAAAAACTGTTTTTT. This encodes CASSYSGTVTNEKLFF.